This TCR beta chain was captured by sequencing in a study of identical twins. Ten or more counts support this clonotype. No antigen is known for it. Findings and limits, study-wide: The analysis was cross-sectional rather than longitudinal within donors. Models underpredicted monozygotic twin sharing of out-of-frame TCR alpha.

Trimming removed 5 bases at V and 0 bases at J, with 15 bases between. This CDR3 region has 16 residues. Per germline, CDR1 SEHNR and CDR2 FQNEAQ (reference sequence). TCRdb re-called the 5' RACE reads through MiXCR, storing one row per CDR3 protein. The sample gives approximately 670,000 distinct CDR3 sequences, 5.5% to 7.5% of which show up once; roughly 1.8% is in the top ten. The sequenced sample was naive T cells sorted from blood. The sequence was collected from a man between 18 and 35 years old in good health. J is TRBJ2-3 and V is TRBV7-9, with D maybe TRBD2 (6 bases). In DNA form, the CDR3 reads TGTGCCAGCAGCACTGCTAGCGCAACTAGCACAGATACGCAGTATTTT. This sequence encodes CASSTASATSTDTQYF.